This entry lists 18 T cell receptor beta chains sequenced from one sample in a study of T cell changes during pregnancy in multiple sclerosis. The assay was immunoSEQ multiplex PCR, and TCRdb's table has in-frame clones only and misses some. The sample consists of roughly 53,000 clones, about 91% of them appearing once. This material consisted of CD4+ T cells from peripheral blood mononuclear cells, taken in the second trimester of pregnancy. Every receptor here comes from a female donor in good health, enrolled as a control in a pregnancy study.

The chain recombines TRBV18 with TRBJ1-1; D is uncertain. V was shortened by 0 bases and J by 5 bases, with 19 bases between the two germline ends. CDR1 and CDR2 (germline): KGHSH, LQKENI. The CDR3 is 17 residues long. For the CDR3, the DNA is TGTGCCAGCTCACCACCTGCCGGCCGGGATCTGAGGACTGAAGCTTTCTTT. Translation gives CASSPPAGRDLRTEAFF. Full variable domain (rest looked up from reference TRBV18 and TRBJ1-1): NAGVMQNPRHLVRRRGQEARLRCSPMKGHSHVYWYRQLPEEGLKFMVYLQKENIIDESGMPKERFSAEFPKEGPSILRIQQVVRGDSAAYFCASSPPAGRDLRTEAFFGQGTRLTVV.

A few counts support this clone. V usage is TRBV19 and J usage is TRBJ1-2, with D hard to call. The CDR3 runs 12 residues. Trimming took off 3 bases at V and 8 bases at J, with 10 bases between the two ends. CDR1 LNHDA and CDR2 SQIVND come from the germline V gene (reference sequence). The CDR3 bases are TGTGCCAGTAGTATGGAGCGAGGGGGCTACACCTTC. Translated, it gives CASSMERGGYTF.

The rearrangement links TRBV10-3 to TRBJ2-7; no firm D call. The germline CDR1 and CDR2 sequences are ENHRY and SYGVKD. There are 15 residues in the CDR3. V gave up 0 bases and J gave up 6 bases, with 15 bases separating them. DNA for the CDR3: TGTGCCATCAGTGAGTCGCCCCCCCGGTGGGCCGAGCAGTACTTC. Translating gives CAISESPPRWAEQYF.

The CDR3 here is CASSPLRGTNTEAFF. The CDR3 DNA is TGTGCCAGCAGTCCCTTAAGAGGTACGAACACTGAAGCTTTCTTT. The genes are TRBV2 and TRBJ1-1; D not resolved. Per germline, CDR1 SNHLY and CDR2 FYNNEI. CDR3 length: 15 amino acids. The ends were cut back, 5 bases at V and 1 base at J, with 14 bases in the middle.

In the case of this clone: An end of the junction differs from the germline gene, which may be a read error. The V gene is TRBV11-3, the J gene TRBJ1-6; D unclear. The germline V gene has CDR1 SGHNT and CDR2 YENEEA. The CDR3 is made up of 15 amino acids. CDR3 amino acids: CASTLDPQPGSPLHF. The CDR3 nucleotides read TGTGCCAGCACCTTAGATCCGCAGCCCGGGTCACCCCTCCACTTT. Full variable domain (remainder filled in from reference TRBV11-3 and TRBJ1-6): EAGVVQSPRYKIIEKKQPVAFWCNPISGHNTLYWYLQNLGQGPELLIRYENEEAVDDSQLPKDRFSAERLKGVDSTLKIQPAELGDSAVYLCASTLDPQPGSPLHFGNGTRLTVT.

This chain uses TRBV29-1 with TRBJ2-5; the D gene is possibly TRBD1 (6 bases). V was trimmed by 1 base and J by 4 bases, leaving 19 bases between them. The CDR3 is 16 amino acids. Looked up from germline, CDR1 is SQVTM and CDR2 is ANQGSEA. The CDR3 reads CSVEGTGRGWLETQYF. Written as DNA, the CDR3 is TGCAGCGTTGAAGGCACCGGCAGGGGTTGGTTAGAGACCCAGTACTTC.

Only one count was recorded for this clone. The DNA for the CDR3 is TGTGCCAGCAGCGCAGAATGGGGGCTAGGCGGCTACACCTTC. Translating gives CASSAEWGLGGYTF. The rearrangement links TRBV7-3 to TRBJ1-2; D is possibly TRBD1 (6 bases). V shed 5 bases and J shed 8 bases, with 18 bases lying between them. This CDR3 comprises 14 residues. From germline, CDR1 is SGHTA and CDR2 FQGTGA.

The chain couples TRBV6-5 to TRBJ2-7; 7 bases fit TRBD1. The CDR3 has 13 amino acids. Germline-derived CDR1 and CDR2 are MNHEY and SVGAGI. Trimming cost V 10 bases and J 2 bases; bases outside gene matches: 8. The CDR3 region is CATTDRATYEQYF. Here the CDR3 DNA reads TGTGCCACAACTGACAGGGCAACCTACGAGCAGTACTTC.

CDR3 sequence (DNA): TGTGCCTGGAGTACCATCGACAGGGAACAGGGGGAGCTGTTTTTT. Translating it yields CAWSTIDREQGELFF. The rearrangement links TRBV30 to TRBJ2-2; 7 bases are shared with TRBD1. The CDR3 loop spans 15 amino acids. CDR1 GTSNPN and CDR2 SVGIG come from the germline V gene (reference sequence). V gave up 2 bases and J gave up 8 bases; unmatched junction bases: 11.

This clone was recorded once. The rearrangement links TRBV19 to TRBJ2-7; D may be TRBD1 (5 bases). The CDR3 loop spans 15 amino acids. Trimming cost V 6 bases and J 0 bases, with 15 bases left between them. Germline values: CDR1 LNHDA, CDR2 SQIVND (reference sequence). In DNA form, the CDR3 reads TGTGCCAGTAGGGCCCAGGGTGGTAGCTCCTACGAGCAGTACTTC. It encodes CASRAQGGSSYEQYF.

The chain employs TRBV2 and TRBJ1-1; D gene uncertain. V was trimmed by 4 bases and J by 6 bases, leaving 18 bases between them. The CDR3 is 15 amino acids. The germline V gene has CDR1 SNHLY and CDR2 FYNNEI. DNA of the CDR3: TGTGCCAGCAGTGCTGTGGAGGCACCGAGGGCTGAAGCTTTCTTT. It codes for CASSAVEAPRAEAFF.

This clone was detected once. V and J are TRBV2 and TRBJ1-1, with 9 bases identical to TRBD1. V was clipped by 8 bases and J by 4 bases; unmatched bases: 14. The CDR3 has 16 amino acids. Germline V gene sequence: CDR1 SNHLY, CDR2 FYNNEI. The CDR3 nucleotides read TGTGCCAGCTCGTTACTGGGACAGGGCGGTGGCACTGAAGCTTTCTTT. Translated: CASSLLGQGGGTEAFF.

V is TRBV5-6 and J is TRBJ2-1, with D perhaps TRBD1 (5 bases). This CDR3 has 12 residues. Looked up from germline, CDR1 is SGHDT and CDR2 is YYEEEE. Trimming removed 1 base at V and 7 bases at J, with 6 bases between. The CDR3 bases are TGTGCCAGCAGCTTGTACAGGAATGAGCAGTTCTTC. Protein: CASSLYRNEQFF.

V and J are TRBV5-1 and TRBJ2-1; 7 positions agree with TRBD1. The ends lost 1 base at V and 8 bases at J; junction bases unmatched: 9. The CDR3 is 15 residues long. Per germline, CDR1 SGHRS and CDR2 YFSETQ. CDR3 sequence reads: CASSLMTGNVDEQFF. In DNA form, the CDR3 reads TGCGCCAGCAGCTTGATGACAGGGAATGTCGATGAGCAGTTCTTC.

J is TRBJ2-5 and V is TRBV7-9, with D hard to call. V was cut by 4 bases and J by 4 bases, with 10 bases left in between. The length of the CDR3 is 13 residues. CDR1 SEHNR and CDR2 FQNEAQ come from the germline V gene (reference sequence). This CDR3 is CASSSVTRETQYF. The CDR3 DNA reads TGTGCCAGCAGCTCTGTTACTCGAGAGACCCAGTACTTC. Full variable domain (rest looked up from reference TRBV7-9 and TRBJ2-5): DTGVSQNPRHKITKRGQNVTFRCDPISEHNRLYWYRQTLGQGPEFLTYFQNEAQLEKSRLLSDRFSAERPKGSFSTLEIQRTEQGDSAMYLCASSSVTRETQYFGPGTRLLVL.

CDR3 in DNA: TGTGCCTGGAGACATTCCGCCTACGAGCAGTACTTC. Translating it yields CAWRHSAYEQYF. The V gene is TRBV30, the J gene TRBJ2-7; unclear D gene. With 3 bases removed from V and 2 bases from J, the gap between germline ends came to 8 bases. Germline V lookup: CDR1 GTSNPN, CDR2 SVGIG (reference sequence). CDR3 size: 12 residues.

This clone was seen once. The DNA for the CDR3 is TGTGCCAGTAGCCCCGGGGGGGGTTTACCGAAAAGGGAGCAGTTCTTC. Its protein is CASSPGGGLPKREQFF. The V call is TRBV19, the J call TRBJ2-1, with TRBD2 identical over 8 bases. V dropped 6 bases and J dropped 10; count of bases not matched to a gene: 17. CDR1 is LNHDA and CDR2 is SQIVND in the germline V gene (reference sequence). There are 16 residues in the CDR3. The whole variable domain, filled in from reference TRBV19 and TRBJ2-1, reads DGGITQSPKYLFRKEGQNVTLSCEQNLNHDAMYWYRQDPGQGLRLIYYSQIVNDFQKGDIAEGYSVSREKKESFPLTVTSAQKNPTAFYLCASSPGGGLPKREQFFGPGTRLTVL.

The chain carries TRBV5-1 and TRBJ2-6; tentatively, D is TRBD1 (5 bases). Germline values: CDR1 SGHRS, CDR2 YFSETQ. The V end was cut by 1 base, the J end by 0 bases, with 11 bases between. The length of the CDR3 is 17 residues. The CDR3 nucleotides are TGCGCCAGCAGCTTGAGACAGTCCAACTCTGGGGCCAACGTCCTGACTTTC. It specifies CASSLRQSNSGANVLTF. Based on the CDR3 plus reference TRBV5-1 and TRBJ2-6, the full variable domain is KAGVTQTPRYLIKTRGQQVTLSCSPISGHRSVSWYQQTPGQGLQFLFEYFSETQRNKGNFPGRFSGRQFSNSRSEMNVSTLELGDSALYLCASSLRQSNSGANVLTFGAGSRLTVL.